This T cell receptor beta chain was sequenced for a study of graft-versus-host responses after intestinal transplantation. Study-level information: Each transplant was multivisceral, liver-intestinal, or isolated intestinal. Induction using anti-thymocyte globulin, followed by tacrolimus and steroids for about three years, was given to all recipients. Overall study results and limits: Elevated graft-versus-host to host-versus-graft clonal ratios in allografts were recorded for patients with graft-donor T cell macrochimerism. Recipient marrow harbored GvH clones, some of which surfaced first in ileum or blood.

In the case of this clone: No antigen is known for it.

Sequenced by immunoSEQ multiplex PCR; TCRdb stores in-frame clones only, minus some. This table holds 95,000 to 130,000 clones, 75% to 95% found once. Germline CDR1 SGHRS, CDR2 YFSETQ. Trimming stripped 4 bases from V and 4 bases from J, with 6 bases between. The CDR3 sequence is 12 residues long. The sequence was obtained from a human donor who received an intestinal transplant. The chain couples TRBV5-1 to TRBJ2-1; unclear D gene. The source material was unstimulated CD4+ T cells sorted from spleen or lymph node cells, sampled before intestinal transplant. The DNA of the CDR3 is TGCGCCAGCAGCGTGCGGTACAATGAGCAGTTCTTC. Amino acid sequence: CASSVRYNEQFF.